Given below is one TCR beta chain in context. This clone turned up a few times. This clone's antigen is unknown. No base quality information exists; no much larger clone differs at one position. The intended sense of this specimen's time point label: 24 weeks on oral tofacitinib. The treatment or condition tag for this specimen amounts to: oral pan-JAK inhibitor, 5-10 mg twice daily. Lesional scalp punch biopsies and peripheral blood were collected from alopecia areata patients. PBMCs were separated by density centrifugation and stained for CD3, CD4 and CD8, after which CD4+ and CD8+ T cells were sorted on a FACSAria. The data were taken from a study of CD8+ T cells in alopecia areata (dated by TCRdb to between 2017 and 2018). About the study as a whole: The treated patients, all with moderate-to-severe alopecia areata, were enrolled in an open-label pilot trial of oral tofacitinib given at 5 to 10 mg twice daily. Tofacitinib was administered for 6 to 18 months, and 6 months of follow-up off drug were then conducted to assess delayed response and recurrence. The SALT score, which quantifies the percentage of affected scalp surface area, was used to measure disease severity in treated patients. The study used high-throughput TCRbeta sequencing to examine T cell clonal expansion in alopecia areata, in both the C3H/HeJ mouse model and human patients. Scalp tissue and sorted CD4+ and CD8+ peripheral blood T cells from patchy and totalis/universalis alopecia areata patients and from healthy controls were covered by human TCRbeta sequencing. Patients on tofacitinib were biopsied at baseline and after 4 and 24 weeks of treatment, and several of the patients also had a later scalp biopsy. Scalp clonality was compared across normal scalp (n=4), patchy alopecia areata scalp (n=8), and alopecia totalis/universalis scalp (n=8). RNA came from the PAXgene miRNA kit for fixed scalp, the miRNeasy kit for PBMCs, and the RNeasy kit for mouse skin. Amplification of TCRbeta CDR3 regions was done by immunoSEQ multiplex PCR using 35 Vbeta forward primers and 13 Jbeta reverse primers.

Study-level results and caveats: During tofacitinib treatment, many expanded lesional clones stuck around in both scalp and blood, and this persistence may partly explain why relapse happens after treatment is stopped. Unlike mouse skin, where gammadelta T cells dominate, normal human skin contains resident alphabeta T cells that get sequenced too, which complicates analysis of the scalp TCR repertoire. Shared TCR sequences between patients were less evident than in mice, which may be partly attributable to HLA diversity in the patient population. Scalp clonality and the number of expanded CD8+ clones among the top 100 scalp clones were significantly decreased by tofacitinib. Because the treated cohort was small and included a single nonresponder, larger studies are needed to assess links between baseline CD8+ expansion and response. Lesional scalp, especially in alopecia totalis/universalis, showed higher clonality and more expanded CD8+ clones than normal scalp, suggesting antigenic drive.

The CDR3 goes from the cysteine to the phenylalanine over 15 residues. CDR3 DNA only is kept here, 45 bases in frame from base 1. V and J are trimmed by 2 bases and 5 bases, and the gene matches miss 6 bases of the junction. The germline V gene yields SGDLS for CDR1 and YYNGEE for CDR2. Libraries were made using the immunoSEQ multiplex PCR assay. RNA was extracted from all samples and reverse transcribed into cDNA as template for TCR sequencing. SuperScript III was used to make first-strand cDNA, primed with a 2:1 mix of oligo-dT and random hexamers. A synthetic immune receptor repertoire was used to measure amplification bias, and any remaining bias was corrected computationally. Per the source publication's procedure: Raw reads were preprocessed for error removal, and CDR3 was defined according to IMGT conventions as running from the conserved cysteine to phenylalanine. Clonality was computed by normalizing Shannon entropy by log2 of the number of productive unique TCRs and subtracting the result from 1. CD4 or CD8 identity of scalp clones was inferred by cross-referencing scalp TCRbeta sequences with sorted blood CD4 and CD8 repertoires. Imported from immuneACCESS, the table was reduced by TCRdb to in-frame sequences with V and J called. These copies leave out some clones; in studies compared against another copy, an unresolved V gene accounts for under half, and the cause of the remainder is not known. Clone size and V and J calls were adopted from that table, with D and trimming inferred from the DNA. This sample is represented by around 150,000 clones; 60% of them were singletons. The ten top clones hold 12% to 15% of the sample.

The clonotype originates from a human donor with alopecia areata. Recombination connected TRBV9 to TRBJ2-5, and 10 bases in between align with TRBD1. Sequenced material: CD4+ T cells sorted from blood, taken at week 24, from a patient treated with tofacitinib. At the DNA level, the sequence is TGTGCCAGCAGCGTTTTTACGGGACAGGGGGAGACCCAGTACTTC. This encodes CASSVFTGQGETQYF.